One sample yielded the 32 T cell receptor beta chains listed below, sequenced in a study of PD-L1 blockade in urothelial cancer. Clones were read by immunoSEQ multiplex PCR, and TCRdb kept only the in-frame ones, dropping some. The sample has about 52,000 clones; approximately 80% are singletons. The sample in question was PBMCs, obtained around atezolizumab (anti-PD-L1) treatment. The receptors derive from a man aged 35-49 years with urothelial cancer.

The chain recombines TRBV19 with TRBJ1-1; D gene unclear. The CDR3 consists of 16 residues. V was pared by 3 bases and J by 4 bases, with 18 bases between. From germline, CDR1 is LNHDA and CDR2 SQIVND (reference sequence). For the CDR3, the DNA is TGTGCCAGTAGTATGGGCGTCAATTGGCACATCACTGAAGCTTTCTTT. Its translation is CASSMGVNWHITEAFF.

This rearrangement joins TRBV6-1 to TRBJ1-2; 9 nucleotides agree with TRBD1. CDR1 MNHNS and CDR2 SASEGT come from the germline V gene. The CDR3 is 14 residues long. The V and J ends lost 4 bases and 6 bases, in that order; junction bases with no gene match: 6. Written as DNA, the CDR3 is TGTGCCAGCAGTGGTAGGGGACAGGGTGATGGCTACACCTTC. The encoded protein is CASSGRGQGDGYTF.

V gene TRBV2 combines with J gene TRBJ2-3, with TRBD2 matching over 12 bases. The CDR3 runs to 18 residues. CDR1 and CDR2 from the germline V gene are SNHLY and FYNNEI. V lost 0 bases and J lost 4; bases outside the gene matches: 8. The CDR3 reads CASSEALQTSGSSDTQYF. CDR3 nucleotide sequence: TGTGCCAGCAGTGAAGCGCTTCAGACTAGCGGGAGTTCAGATACGCAGTATTTT.

The chain couples TRBV7-6 to TRBJ2-2, with TRBD1 matching over 12 bases. Germline loops: CDR1 SGHVS, CDR2 FNYEAQ. CDR3 length: 17 residues. The V gene end was trimmed by 1 base and the J gene end by 6 bases; junction bases not matched to a gene: 6. CDR3 sequence reads: CASSLEVGQGASGELFF. The CDR3 DNA follows: TGTGCCAGCAGCTTAGAGGTGGGACAGGGGGCCTCCGGGGAGCTGTTTTTT.

The chain has TRBV9 and TRBJ2-7; 11 positions agree with TRBD1. Germline V gives CDR1 SGDLS, CDR2 YYNGEE. CDR3 length equals 14 residues. J was trimmed by 2 bases and V by 4 bases; bases with no gene match: 2. CDR3 DNA sequence: TGTGCCAGCAGCTCGGGACAGGGGGCCTACGAGCAGTACTTC. Amino acid sequence: CASSSGQGAYEQYF. Using reference TRBV9 and TRBJ2-7 for the parts outside the CDR3, the full variable domain is DSGVTQTPKHLITATGQRVTLRCSPRSGDLSVYWYQQSLDQGLQFLIQYYNGEERAKGNILERFSAQQFPDLHSELNLSSLELGDSALYFCASSSGQGAYEQYFGPGTRLTVT.

V gene TRBV6-5 combines with J gene TRBJ2-3; D may be TRBD2 (5 bases). This CDR3 contains 14 residues. Germline loops: CDR1 MNHEY, CDR2 SVGAGI. V lost 4 bases, J lost 8 bases, and 16 bases lay in between. CDR3: CASSSGLGRRTQYF. Here the CDR3 DNA reads TGTGCCAGCAGTTCCGGACTGGGCCGGCGTACGCAGTATTTT.

This clone was observed once. The V gene is TRBV7-9, the J gene TRBJ1-3, with TRBD1 identical over 7 bases. V lost 2 bases to trimming and J lost 5 bases; unmatched junction nucleotides: 6. CDR1 and CDR2 from the germline V gene are SEHNR and FQNEAQ (reference sequence). This CDR3 is 15 amino acids long. CDR3 region: CASSLYLGQRNTIYF. In DNA, the CDR3 is TGTGCCAGCAGCTTATATCTGGGACAGAGAAACACCATATATTTT.

The chain combines TRBV9 with TRBJ2-3; TRBD2 matches at 10 bases. The CDR3 has 15 amino acids. CDR1 is SGDLS and CDR2 is YYNGEE in the germline V gene. V was clipped by 0 bases and J by 7 bases; unmatched bases: 5. CDR3 sequence: CASSVASGSGNTQYF. CDR3 DNA: TGTGCCAGCAGCGTAGCTAGCGGGAGTGGGAATACGCAGTATTTT.

The chain has TRBV5-1 and TRBJ2-3; 8 bases fit TRBD2. The junction had 12 bases not matched to a gene; V was cut back by 6 bases and J by 3 bases. Germline V CDR1 and CDR2: SGHRS, YFSETQ. The CDR3 consists of 16 residues. The CDR3 reads CASTDGGGAGTDTQYF. Written as DNA, the CDR3 is TGCGCCAGCACGGACGGGGGGGGAGCGGGAACAGATACGCAGTATTTT.

The V call is TRBV7-9, the J call TRBJ2-1; a possible D gene is TRBD2 (5 bases). This CDR3 region has 15 residues. The ends were cut back, 1 base at V and 4 bases at J, with 11 bases in the middle. Germline V gives CDR1 SEHNR, CDR2 FQNEAQ (reference sequence). The CDR3 protein is CASSLGERKYNEQFF. The CDR3 DNA reads TGTGCCAGCAGCTTAGGAGAGCGGAAGTACAATGAGCAGTTCTTC.

This clone was observed a single time. The J gene is TRBJ2-1, the V gene TRBV11-1; TRBD2 matches 9 bases. CDR1 SGHAT and CDR2 FQDESV come from the germline V gene (reference sequence). V lost 6 bases, J lost 5 bases, and 5 bases stayed unmatched. The CDR3 has 14 residues. The CDR3 DNA is TGTGCCAGCAGTTCCCTAGCGGGAAACAATGAGCAGTTCTTC. The encoded protein is CASSSLAGNNEQFF. The variable domain in full, with the rest retrieved from reference TRBV11-1 and TRBJ2-1, is EAEVAQSPRYKITEKSQAVAFWCDPISGHATLYWYRQILGQGPELLVQFQDESVVDDSQLPKDRFSAERLKGVDSTLKIQPAELGDSAMYLCASSSLAGNNEQFFGPGTRLTVL.

This clone has a handful of counts. The genes are TRBV6-4 and TRBJ2-7; D perhaps matches TRBD1 (6 bases). Germline values: CDR1 MRHNA, CDR2 SNTAGT. CDR3 length equals 17 residues. V lost 0 bases, J lost 5 bases, and 20 bases lay in between. CDR3 bases: TGTGCCAGCAGTGACTCGACCACACAGGGTCATACGGACGAGCAGTACTTC. Amino acids: CASSDSTTQGHTDEQYF.

V gene TRBV19 combines with J gene TRBJ2-7; 7 bases match TRBD2. Germline trimming cut 5 bases from V and 3 bases from J; bases unmatched to any gene: 4. CDR1 is LNHDA and CDR2 is SQIVND in the germline V gene (reference sequence). The CDR3 totals 13 residues. Written as DNA, the CDR3 is TGTGCCAGTAGTGATTGGGGGGGCTACGAGCAGTACTTC. Its translation is CASSDWGGYEQYF.

The chain recombines TRBV6-5 with TRBJ1-2; the D gene is possibly TRBD1 (6 bases). Trimming left V 7 bases short and J 8 bases short, with 17 bases between. CDR3 length equals 13 residues. Germline V gene data show CDR1 as MNHEY and CDR2 as SVGAGI. The CDR3 spells CASTRGGPQGYTF. The CDR3, as DNA: TGTGCCAGCACGCGAGGGGGTCCTCAGGGCTACACCTTC.

The chain links TRBV10-3 to TRBJ2-3; TRBD1 matches at 7 bases. Germline loops: CDR1 ENHRY, CDR2 SYGVKD. This CDR3 has 16 residues. V was clipped by 3 bases and J by 4 bases; unmatched bases: 10. Here the CDR3 DNA reads TGTGCCATCAGTGAAACGGGACAGCTTACATCAGATACGCAGTATTTT. Translating it yields CAISETGQLTSDTQYF.

The rearrangement joins TRBV27 to TRBJ2-1, with a weak D call TRBD2 (6 bases). Trimming took 3 bases from V and 9 from J, leaving 9 bases between them. Germline CDR1 MNHEY, CDR2 SMNVEV (reference sequence). CDR3 length: 12 residues. The CDR3: CASSFPEGEQFF. DNA for the CDR3: TGTGCCAGCAGTTTTCCGGAGGGTGAGCAGTTCTTC.

The genes are TRBV29-1 and TRBJ2-1; D gene ambiguous. Germline CDR1 and CDR2: SQVTM and ANQGSEA. This CDR3 comprises 13 residues. V dropped 4 bases and J dropped 1 base, with 8 bases sitting between them. CDR3 nucleotide sequence: TGCAGCGTTGTAACGGGTTCCTACAATGAGCAGTTCTTC. Translated: CSVVTGSYNEQFF.

The chain is built from TRBV6-4 and TRBJ2-2; D is unclear. The CDR3 contains 14 residues. Per the germline V gene, CDR1 is MRHNA and CDR2 is SNTAGT. The V and J ends lost 8 bases and 0 bases respectively, with 10 bases between them. CDR3 amino acids: CASEISPNTGELFF. The CDR3 DNA reads as TGTGCCAGCGAGATTTCGCCGAACACCGGGGAGCTGTTTTTT.

CDR3 bases: TGTGCCAGCAGCTTGTCAGGGGGCTCCTACGAGCAGTACTTC. Its protein product is CASSLSGGSYEQYF. The chain is built from TRBV11-2 and TRBJ2-7; 7 nucleotides align to TRBD1. CDR1 SGHAT and CDR2 FQNNGV come from the germline V gene. Trimming removed 3 bases from V and 0 bases from J; junction bases left unmatched: 2. The length of the CDR3 is 14 residues.

The V and J genes are TRBV18 and TRBJ2-1; D might be TRBD1 (6 bases). V lost 3 bases, J lost 1 base, and 7 bases lay in between. The CDR3 has 14 amino acids. CDR1 is KGHSH and CDR2 is LQKENI in the germline V gene. The CDR3 protein is CASSPTGSYNEQFF. The DNA of the CDR3 is TGTGCCAGCTCACCGACAGGATCCTACAATGAGCAGTTCTTC.

The gene calls are TRBV5-1 and TRBJ2-7, with 11 bases fitting TRBD1. CDR1 and CDR2 from the germline V gene are SGHRS and YFSETQ. The CDR3 length is 14 residues. Trimming cost V 9 bases and J 3 bases; bases outside gene matches: 8. The CDR3 DNA is TGCGCCACCGCCCCCGGGACAGGGGGCTACGAGCAGTACTTC. Translation: CATAPGTGGYEQYF.

A few counts support this clone. V is TRBV30 and J is TRBJ2-6; D might be TRBD2 (5 bases). V lost 3 bases and J 0 bases, leaving 18 bases between the germline ends. The CDR3 runs 18 residues. CDR1 and CDR2 from the germline V gene are GTSNPN and SVGIG (reference sequence). CDR3 DNA sequence: TGTGCCTGGAGATCCCCAGCGGATGTAAACTCTGGGGCCAACGTCCTGACTTTC. Protein: CAWRSPADVNSGANVLTF.

This chain uses TRBV6-4 with TRBJ1-4; D is ambiguous. CDR1 and CDR2 from the germline V gene are MRHNA and SNTAGT. The CDR3 length is 15 residues. Trimming removed 6 bases at V and 8 bases at J, with 19 bases between. DNA of the CDR3: TGTGCCAGCAGACTCCACGGACTCTCTGAGGAAAAACTGTTTTTT. Its protein product is CASRLHGLSEEKLFF.

V gene TRBV28 combines with J gene TRBJ1-3; no firm D call. Trimming took 3 bases from V and 2 from J, leaving 11 bases between them. The CDR3 is made up of 15 amino acids. Germline V CDR1 and CDR2: MDHEN, SYDVKM. The CDR3 DNA is TGTGCCAGCAGTTTGGTAGGGAGTGCTGGAAACACCATATATTTT. Translation gives CASSLVGSAGNTIYF.

The chain recombines TRBV5-1 with TRBJ2-7; D possibly corresponds to TRBD1 (5 bases). The CDR3 sequence is 14 residues long. CDR1 is SGHRS and CDR2 is YFSETQ in the germline V gene. V gave up 1 base and J gave up 6 bases, with 14 bases separating them. CDR3 residues: CASSLSQGQAEQYF. The CDR3 DNA is TGCGCCAGCAGCTTGAGCCAGGGCCAGGCCGAGCAGTACTTC.

This clone was counted between two and nine times. The rearrangement uses TRBV28 and TRBJ1-1; D is uncertain. Trimming left V 10 bases short and J 5 bases short, with 8 bases between. The germline V gene encodes CDR1 MDHEN and CDR2 SYDVKM. The CDR3 sequence is 10 residues long. The DNA of the CDR3 is TGTGCCACCCTCGGGACTGAAGCTTTCTTT. This encodes CATLGTEAFF.

This chain links TRBV27 with TRBJ2-7, with 7 bases identical to TRBD1. Germline-derived CDR1 and CDR2 are MNHEY and SMNVEV (reference sequence). The CDR3 is made up of 12 amino acids. The trim removed 8 bases at V and 4 bases at J, leaving 5 bases unmatched. CDR3 bases: TGTGCCAGCTGGGACAGCCCATACGAGCAGTACTTC. It translates to CASWDSPYEQYF.

This clone was picked up one time. The chain is built from TRBV6-1 and TRBJ2-5, with TRBD2 matching over 8 bases. J gave up 1 base and V 1 base, and 8 bases lay outside the gene matches. Germline V gene data show CDR1 as MNHNS and CDR2 as SASEGT. The CDR3 covers 17 residues. This CDR3 is CASSEGAGGRPQETQYF. CDR3 bases: TGTGCCAGCAGTGAAGGGGCGGGGGGACGGCCCCAAGAGACCCAGTACTTC.

This clone was recorded once. The J gene is TRBJ2-2, the V gene TRBV7-3; a weak D match, TRBD2 (5 bases). Germline V CDR1 and CDR2: SGHTA, FQGTGA. The CDR3 extends over 14 amino acids. Between the trimmed V and J ends, which lost 8 bases and 8 bases, there was a span of 18 bases. The CDR3 sequence is CASGVGNLAGELFF. For the CDR3, the DNA is TGTGCCAGCGGTGTAGGAAACCTAGCAGGGGAGCTGTTTTTT.

V and J are TRBV19 and TRBJ1-2, with TRBD1 identical over 8 bases. The V gene end was trimmed by 0 bases and the J gene end by 8 bases; junction bases not matched to a gene: 8. CDR3 size: 15 residues. Per germline, CDR1 LNHDA and CDR2 SQIVND (reference sequence). Written as DNA, the CDR3 is TGTGCCAGTAGTATAGATCGCGGACAGGGAGGAGGCTACACCTTC. This sequence encodes CASSIDRGQGGGYTF.

This clone was recorded only once. J is TRBJ1-3 and V is TRBV6-5; 8 bases line up with TRBD1. Germline V gene data show CDR1 as MNHEY and CDR2 as SVGAGI. After removal of 4 bases from V and 6 bases from J, the junction contained 8 bases not matched to a gene. The CDR3 runs 15 residues. The CDR3 spells CASSWQGAHENTIYF. CDR3 bases: TGTGCCAGCAGTTGGCAGGGGGCCCATGAAAACACCATATATTTT.

V gene TRBV19 combines with J gene TRBJ1-2, with a tentative D call TRBD1 (5 bases). The CDR3 is 17 residues long. The ends were cut back, 4 bases at V and 4 bases at J, with 22 bases in the middle. Germline CDR1 LNHDA, CDR2 SQIVND (reference sequence). The CDR3 is CASSKWGREGDSYGYTF. The CDR3 region has the DNA TGTGCCAGTAGTAAATGGGGCAGGGAAGGAGATAGCTATGGCTACACCTTC.